This TCR beta chain originates from a study of cytomegalovirus exposure and HLA in healthy donors. As for the donors, each was a healthy bone marrow donor. Primers for the PCR totalled 60 Vbeta and 13 Jbeta. Measured with immunoSEQ multiplex PCR; TCRdb has only the in-frame clones, and not every one. The sample has roughly 150,000 clones, roughly 82% seen once. The CDR3 is 17 amino acids. The germline gives CDR1 SGDLS, CDR2 YYNGEE. V trimming: 2 bases; J trimming: 3 bases; junction bases outside the gene matches: 6. Points from the study as a whole: Across donors, most TCRs were seen rarely, yet some public ones were widespread. The authors excluded some V segments, including TRBV6-2 and TRBV6-3, as indistinguishable. A link between a missense DCLRE1C variant and TCR beta V- and J-gene trimming emerged from a later analysis.

A word on this clone: Antigen: not known.

Material for sequencing was PBMCs. This chain connects TRBV9 to TRBJ2-2, with 11 bases fitting TRBD2. The receptor was derived from a girl aged 5-17 years in good health and CMV-seropositive. This chain's CDR3 is CASSVGSGGADTGELFF. In nucleotides, the CDR3 is TGTGCCAGCAGCGTCGGTAGCGGGGGGGCGGACACCGGGGAGCTGTTTTTT. The whole variable domain, filled in from reference TRBV9 and TRBJ2-2, reads DSGVTQTPKHLITATGQRVTLRCSPRSGDLSVYWYQQSLDQGLQFLIQYYNGEERAKGNILERFSAQQFPDLHSELNLSSLELGDSALYFCASSVGSGGADTGELFFGEGSRLTVL.